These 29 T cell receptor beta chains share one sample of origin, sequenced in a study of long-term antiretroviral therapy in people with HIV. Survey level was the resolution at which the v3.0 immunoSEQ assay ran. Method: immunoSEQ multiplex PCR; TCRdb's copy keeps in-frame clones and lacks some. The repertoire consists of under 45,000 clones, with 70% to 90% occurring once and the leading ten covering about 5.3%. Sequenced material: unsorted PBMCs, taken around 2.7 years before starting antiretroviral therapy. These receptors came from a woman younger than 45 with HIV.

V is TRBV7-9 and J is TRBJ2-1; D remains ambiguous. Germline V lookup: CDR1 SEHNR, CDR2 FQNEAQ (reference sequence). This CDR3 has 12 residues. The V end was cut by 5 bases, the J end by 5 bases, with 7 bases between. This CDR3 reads CASSPHHNEQFF. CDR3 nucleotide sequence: TGTGCCAGCAGCCCACACCACAATGAGCAGTTCTTC. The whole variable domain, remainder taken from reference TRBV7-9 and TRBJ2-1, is DTGVSQNPRHKITKRGQNVTFRCDPISEHNRLYWYRQTLGQGPEFLTYFQNEAQLEKSRLLSDRFSAERPKGSFSTLEIQRTEQGDSAMYLCASSPHHNEQFFGPGTRLTVL.

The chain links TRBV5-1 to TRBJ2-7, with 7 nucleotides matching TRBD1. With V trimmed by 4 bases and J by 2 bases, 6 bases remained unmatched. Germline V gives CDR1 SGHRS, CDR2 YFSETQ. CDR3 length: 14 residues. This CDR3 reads CASSLDRETYEQYF. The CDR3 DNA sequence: TGCGCCAGCAGCCTTGACAGGGAAACCTACGAGCAGTACTTC.

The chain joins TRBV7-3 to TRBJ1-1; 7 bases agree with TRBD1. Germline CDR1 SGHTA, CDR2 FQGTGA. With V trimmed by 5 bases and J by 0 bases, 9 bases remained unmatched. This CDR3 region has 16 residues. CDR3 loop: CASSLSGGSVNTEAFF. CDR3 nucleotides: TGTGCCAGCAGCCTATCAGGGGGATCGGTGAACACTGAAGCTTTCTTT.

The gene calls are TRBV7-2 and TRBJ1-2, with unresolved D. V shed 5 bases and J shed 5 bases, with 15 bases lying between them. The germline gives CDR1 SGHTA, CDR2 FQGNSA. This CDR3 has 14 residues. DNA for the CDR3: TGTGCCAGCAGCCCGCGACAAGACCTATATGGCTACACCTTC. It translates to CASSPRQDLYGYTF.

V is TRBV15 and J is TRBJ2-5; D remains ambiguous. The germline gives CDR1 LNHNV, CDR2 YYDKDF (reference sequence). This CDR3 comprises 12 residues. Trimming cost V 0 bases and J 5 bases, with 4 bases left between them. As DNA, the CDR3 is TGTGCCACCAGCAGAGATACGGAGACCCAGTACTTC. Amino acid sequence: CATSRDTETQYF.

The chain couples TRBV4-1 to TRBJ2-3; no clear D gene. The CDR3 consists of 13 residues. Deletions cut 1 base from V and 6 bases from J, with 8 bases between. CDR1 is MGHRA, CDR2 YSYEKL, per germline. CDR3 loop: CASSQGPSDTQYF. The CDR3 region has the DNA TGCGCCAGCAGCCAAGGGCCCTCCGATACGCAGTATTTT.

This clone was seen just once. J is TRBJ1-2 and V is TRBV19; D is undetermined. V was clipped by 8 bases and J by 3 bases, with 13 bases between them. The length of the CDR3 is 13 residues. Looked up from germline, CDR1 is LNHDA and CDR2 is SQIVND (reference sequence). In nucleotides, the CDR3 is TGTGCCAGTCTGGACGGATTGGACTATGGCTACACCTTC. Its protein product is CASLDGLDYGYTF.

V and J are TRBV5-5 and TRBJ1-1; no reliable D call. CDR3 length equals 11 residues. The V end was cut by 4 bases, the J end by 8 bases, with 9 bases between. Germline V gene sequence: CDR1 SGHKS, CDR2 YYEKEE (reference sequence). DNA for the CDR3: TGTGCCAGCAGCCTGACGACGGAAGCTTTCTTT. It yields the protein CASSLTTEAFF.

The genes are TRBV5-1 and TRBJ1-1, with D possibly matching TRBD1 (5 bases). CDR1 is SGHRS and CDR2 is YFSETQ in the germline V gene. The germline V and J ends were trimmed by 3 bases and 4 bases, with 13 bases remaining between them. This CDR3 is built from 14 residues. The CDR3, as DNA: TGCGCCAGCAGCTCCGGGGACCCGGTCACTGAAGCTTTCTTT. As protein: CASSSGDPVTEAFF.

The CDR3 DNA follows: TGTGCCATCCTAGCGGGGGAGGGTCAGCCCCAGCATTTT. Its translation is CAILAGEGQPQHF. V gene TRBV10-3 combines with J gene TRBJ1-5, with a possible D match to TRBD1 (5 bases). This CDR3 has 13 amino acids. Germline values: CDR1 ENHRY, CDR2 SYGVKD. V lost 8 bases to trimming and J lost 6 bases, with 14 bases between them.

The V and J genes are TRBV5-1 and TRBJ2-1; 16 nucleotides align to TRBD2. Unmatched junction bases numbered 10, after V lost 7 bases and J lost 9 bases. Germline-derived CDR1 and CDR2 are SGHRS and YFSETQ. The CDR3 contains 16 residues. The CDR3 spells CASGPGTSGGAIEQFF. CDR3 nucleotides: TGCGCCAGCGGACCTGGGACTAGCGGGGGGGCGATTGAGCAGTTCTTC. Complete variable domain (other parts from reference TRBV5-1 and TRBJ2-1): KAGVTQTPRYLIKTRGQQVTLSCSPISGHRSVSWYQQTPGQGLQFLFEYFSETQRNKGNFPGRFSGRQFSNSRSEMNVSTLELGDSALYLCASGPGTSGGAIEQFFGPGTRLTVL.

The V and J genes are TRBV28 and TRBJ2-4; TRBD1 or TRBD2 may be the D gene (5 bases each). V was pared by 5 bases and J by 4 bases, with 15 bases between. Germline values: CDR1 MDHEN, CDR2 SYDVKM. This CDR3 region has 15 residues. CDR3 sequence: CASSPPGRLKNIQYF. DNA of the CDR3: TGTGCCAGCAGTCCCCCGGGACGCCTGAAAAACATTCAGTACTTC.

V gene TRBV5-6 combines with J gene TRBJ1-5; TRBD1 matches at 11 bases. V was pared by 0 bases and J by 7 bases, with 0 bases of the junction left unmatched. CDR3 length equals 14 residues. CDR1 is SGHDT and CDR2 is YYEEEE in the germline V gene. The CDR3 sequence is CASSLGTGGQPQHF. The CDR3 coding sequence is TGTGCCAGCAGCTTGGGGACAGGGGGCCAGCCCCAGCATTTT.

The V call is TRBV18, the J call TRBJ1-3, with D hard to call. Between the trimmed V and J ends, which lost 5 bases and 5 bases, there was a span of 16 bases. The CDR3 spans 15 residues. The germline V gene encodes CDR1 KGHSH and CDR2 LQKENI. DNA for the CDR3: TGTGCCAGCTCAGAAACGTGGGGAGGAAGAAACACCATATATTTT. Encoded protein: CASSETWGGRNTIYF.

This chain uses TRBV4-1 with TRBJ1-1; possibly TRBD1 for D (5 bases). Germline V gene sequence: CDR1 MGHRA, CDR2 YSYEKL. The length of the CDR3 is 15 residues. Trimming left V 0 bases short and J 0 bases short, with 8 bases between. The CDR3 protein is CASSQEVRVNTEAFF. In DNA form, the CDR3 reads TGCGCCAGCAGCCAAGAAGTCAGGGTGAACACTGAAGCTTTCTTT.

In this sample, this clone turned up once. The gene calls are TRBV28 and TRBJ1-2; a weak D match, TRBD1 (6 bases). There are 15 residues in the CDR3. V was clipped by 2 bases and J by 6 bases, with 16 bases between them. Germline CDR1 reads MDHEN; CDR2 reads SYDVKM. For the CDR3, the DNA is TGTGCCAGCAGTTTAGTAGGTAGGGGGGCCCATGGCTACACCTTC. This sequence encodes CASSLVGRGAHGYTF.

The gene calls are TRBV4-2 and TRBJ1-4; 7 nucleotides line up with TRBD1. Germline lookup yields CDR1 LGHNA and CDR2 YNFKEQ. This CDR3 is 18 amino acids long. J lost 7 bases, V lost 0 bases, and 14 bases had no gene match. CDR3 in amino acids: CASSQEGRNRDSLEKLFF. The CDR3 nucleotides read TGTGCCAGCAGCCAAGAGGGAAGGAACCGGGACAGCCTTGAAAAACTGTTTTTT.

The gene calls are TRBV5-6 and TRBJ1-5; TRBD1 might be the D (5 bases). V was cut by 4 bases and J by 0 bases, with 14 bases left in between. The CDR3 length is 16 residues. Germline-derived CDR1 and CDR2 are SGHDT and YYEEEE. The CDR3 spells CASSLGPVYSNQPQHF. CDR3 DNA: TGTGCCAGCAGCCTGGGGCCCGTTTATAGCAATCAGCCCCAGCATTTT.

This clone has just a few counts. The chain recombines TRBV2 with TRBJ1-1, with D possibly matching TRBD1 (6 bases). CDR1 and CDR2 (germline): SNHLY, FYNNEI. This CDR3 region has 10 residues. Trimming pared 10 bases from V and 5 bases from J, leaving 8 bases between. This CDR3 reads CATRGTEAFF. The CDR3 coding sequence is TGTGCCACCAGGGGTACTGAAGCTTTCTTT.

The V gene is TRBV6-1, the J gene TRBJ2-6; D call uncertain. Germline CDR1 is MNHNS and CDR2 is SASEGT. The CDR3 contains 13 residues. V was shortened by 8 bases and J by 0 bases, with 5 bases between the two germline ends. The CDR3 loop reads CASLSSGANVLTF. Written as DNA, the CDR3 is TGTGCCAGCCTTAGCTCTGGGGCCAACGTCCTGACTTTC.

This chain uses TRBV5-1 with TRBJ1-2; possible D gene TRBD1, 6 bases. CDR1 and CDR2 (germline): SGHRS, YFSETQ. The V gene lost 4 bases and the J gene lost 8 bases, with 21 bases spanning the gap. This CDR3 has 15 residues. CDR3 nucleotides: TGCGCCAGCAGCCACGGCCTCTCTGGGGGGGCCGGCTACACCTTC. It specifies CASSHGLSGGAGYTF.

Here the CDR3 DNA reads TGTGCCAGCAGCACCACCGGGACAGAAGGATATACGCAGTATTTT. Encoded protein: CASSTTGTEGYTQYF. The chain recombines TRBV7-2 with TRBJ2-3; 7 bases align to TRBD1. Germline V gives CDR1 SGHTA, CDR2 FQGNSA. The CDR3 loop spans 15 amino acids. The ends lost 5 bases at V and 7 bases at J; junction bases unmatched: 12. Looking up the rest from reference TRBV7-2 and TRBJ2-3 gives the full variable domain: GAGVSQSPSNKVTEKGKDVELRCDPISGHTALYWYRQSLGQGLEFLIYFQGNSAPDKSGLPSDRFSAERTGGSVSTLTIQRTQQEDSAVYLCASSTTGTEGYTQYFGPGTRLTVL.

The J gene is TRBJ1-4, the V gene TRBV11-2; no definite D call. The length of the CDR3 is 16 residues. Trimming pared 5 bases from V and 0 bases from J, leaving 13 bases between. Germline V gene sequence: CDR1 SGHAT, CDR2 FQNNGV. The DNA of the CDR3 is TGTGCCAGCAGCCAACTAATTACTGCAACTAATGAAAAACTGTTTTTT. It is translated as CASSQLITATNEKLFF.

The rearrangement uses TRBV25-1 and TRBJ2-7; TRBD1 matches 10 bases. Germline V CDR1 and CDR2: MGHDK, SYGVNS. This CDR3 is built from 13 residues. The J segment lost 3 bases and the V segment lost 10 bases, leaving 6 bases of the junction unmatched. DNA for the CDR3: TGTGCCAATTCGACAGGGGGCTACTACGAGCAGTACTTC. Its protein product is CANSTGGYYEQYF.

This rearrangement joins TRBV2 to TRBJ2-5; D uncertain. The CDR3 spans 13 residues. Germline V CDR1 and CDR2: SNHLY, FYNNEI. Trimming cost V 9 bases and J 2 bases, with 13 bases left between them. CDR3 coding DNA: TGTGCCAGGGCGTCAGAGAAACAAGAGACCCAGTACTTC. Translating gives CARASEKQETQYF.

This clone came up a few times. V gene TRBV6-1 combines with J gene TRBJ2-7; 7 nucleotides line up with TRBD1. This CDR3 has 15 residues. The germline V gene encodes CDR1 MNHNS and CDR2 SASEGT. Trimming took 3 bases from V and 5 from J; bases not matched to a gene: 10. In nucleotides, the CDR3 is TGTGCCAGCAGTGATTTGGACAGGTTTGTCCACGAGCAGTACTTC. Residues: CASSDLDRFVHEQYF.

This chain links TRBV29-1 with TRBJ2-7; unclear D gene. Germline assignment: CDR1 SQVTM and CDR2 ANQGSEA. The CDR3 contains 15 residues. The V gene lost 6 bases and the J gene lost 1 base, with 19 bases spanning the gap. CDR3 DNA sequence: TGCAGCGTGCCAGGTCCTGGAGCCTTGTCCTACGAGCAGTACGTC. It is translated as CSVPGPGALSYEQYV.

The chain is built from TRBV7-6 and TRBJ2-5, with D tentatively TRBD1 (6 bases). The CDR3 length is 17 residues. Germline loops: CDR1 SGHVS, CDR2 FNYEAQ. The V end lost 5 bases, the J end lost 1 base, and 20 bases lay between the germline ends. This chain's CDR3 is CASSPQGGRGGQETQYF. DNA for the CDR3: TGTGCCAGCAGCCCTCAAGGCGGCAGAGGGGGCCAAGAGACCCAGTACTTC.

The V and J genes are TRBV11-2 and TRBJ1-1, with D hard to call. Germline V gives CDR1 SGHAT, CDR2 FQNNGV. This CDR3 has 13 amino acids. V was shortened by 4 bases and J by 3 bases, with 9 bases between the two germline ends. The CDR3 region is CASSSYVDTEAFF. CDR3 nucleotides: TGTGCCAGCAGCTCCTACGTTGACACTGAAGCTTTCTTT.